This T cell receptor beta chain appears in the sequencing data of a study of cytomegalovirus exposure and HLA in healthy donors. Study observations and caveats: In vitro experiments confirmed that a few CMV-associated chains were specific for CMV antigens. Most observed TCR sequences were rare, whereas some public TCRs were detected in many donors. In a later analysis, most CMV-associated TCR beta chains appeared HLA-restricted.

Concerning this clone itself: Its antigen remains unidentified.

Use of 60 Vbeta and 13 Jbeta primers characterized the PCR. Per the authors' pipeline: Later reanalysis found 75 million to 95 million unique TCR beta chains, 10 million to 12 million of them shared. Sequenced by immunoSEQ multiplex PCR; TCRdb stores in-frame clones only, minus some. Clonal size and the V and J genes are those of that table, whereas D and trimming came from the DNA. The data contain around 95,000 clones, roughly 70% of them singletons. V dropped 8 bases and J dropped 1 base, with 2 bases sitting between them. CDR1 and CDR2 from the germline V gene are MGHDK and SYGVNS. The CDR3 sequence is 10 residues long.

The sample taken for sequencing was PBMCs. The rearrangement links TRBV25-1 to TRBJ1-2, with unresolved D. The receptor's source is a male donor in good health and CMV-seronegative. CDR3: CASYNYGYTF. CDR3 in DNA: TGTGCCAGCTATAACTATGGCTACACCTTC.